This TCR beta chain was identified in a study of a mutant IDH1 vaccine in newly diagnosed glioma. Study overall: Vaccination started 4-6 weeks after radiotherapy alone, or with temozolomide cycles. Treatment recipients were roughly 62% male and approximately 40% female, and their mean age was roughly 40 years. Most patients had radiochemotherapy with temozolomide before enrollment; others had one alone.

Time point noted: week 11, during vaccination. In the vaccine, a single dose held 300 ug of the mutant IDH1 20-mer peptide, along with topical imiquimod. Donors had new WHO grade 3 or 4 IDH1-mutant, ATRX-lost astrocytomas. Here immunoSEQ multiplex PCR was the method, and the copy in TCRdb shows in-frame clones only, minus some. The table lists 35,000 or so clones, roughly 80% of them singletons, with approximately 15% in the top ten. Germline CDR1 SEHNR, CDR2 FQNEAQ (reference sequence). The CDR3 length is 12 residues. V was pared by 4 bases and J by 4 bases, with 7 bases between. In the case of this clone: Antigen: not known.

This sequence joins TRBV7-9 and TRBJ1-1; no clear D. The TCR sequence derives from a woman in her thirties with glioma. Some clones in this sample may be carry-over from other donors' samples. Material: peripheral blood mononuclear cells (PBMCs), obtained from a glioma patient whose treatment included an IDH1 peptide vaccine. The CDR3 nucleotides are TGTGCCAGCAGCTCGGGTTCCACTGAAGCTTTCTTT. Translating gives CASSSGSTEAFF.